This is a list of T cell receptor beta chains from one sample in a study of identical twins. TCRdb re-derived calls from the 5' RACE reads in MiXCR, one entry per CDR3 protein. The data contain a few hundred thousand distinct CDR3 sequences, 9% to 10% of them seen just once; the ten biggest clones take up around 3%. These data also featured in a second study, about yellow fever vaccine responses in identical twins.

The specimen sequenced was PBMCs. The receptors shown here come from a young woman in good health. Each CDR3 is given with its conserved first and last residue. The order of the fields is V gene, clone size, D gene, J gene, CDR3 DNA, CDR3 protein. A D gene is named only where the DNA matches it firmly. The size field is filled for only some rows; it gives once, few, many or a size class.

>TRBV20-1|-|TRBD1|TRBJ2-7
TGCAGTGCTGCGACCAGGGGGTATGAGCAGTACTTC
CSAATRGYEQYF
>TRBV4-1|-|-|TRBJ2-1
TGCGCCAGCAGCCAAACCTCTTCTAATGAGCAGTTCTTC
CASSQTSSNEQFF
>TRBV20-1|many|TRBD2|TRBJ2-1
TGCAGTGCACTCACCGGGACTAGCATCTATGAGCAGTTCTTC
CSALTGTSIYEQFF
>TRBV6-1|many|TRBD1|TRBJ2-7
TGTGCCAGCAGTGGGACAGGGAACTACGAGCAGTACTTC
CASSGTGNYEQYF
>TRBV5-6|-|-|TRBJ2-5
TGTGCCAGCAGCTTGGTGGGGCTCGCCGGGACCCAGTACTTC
CASSLVGLAGTQYF
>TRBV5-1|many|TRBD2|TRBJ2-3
TGCGCCAGCAGCTTGGACGCGGGGGTGGCAGATACGCAGTATTTT
CASSLDAGVADTQYF
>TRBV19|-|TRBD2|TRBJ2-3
TGTGCCAGTAGACGGTTAGCGGGAGCGGAGGGATATACGCAGTATTTT
CASRRLAGAEGYTQYF
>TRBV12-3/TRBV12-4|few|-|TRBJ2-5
TGTGCCAGCAGGGCGAACCAAGAGACCCAGTACTTC
CASRANQETQYF
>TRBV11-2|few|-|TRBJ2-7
TGTGCCAGCAGCCCGATAGCGGACCCCCTCGGCGAGCAGTACTTC
CASSPIADPLGEQYF
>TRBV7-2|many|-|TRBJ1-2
TGTGCCAGCAGCTTAGGTGGCAGTAACTATGGCTACACCTTC
CASSLGGSNYGYTF
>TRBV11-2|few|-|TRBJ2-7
TGTGCCAGCAGCTTAGGGTCAGCTATCTACGAGCAGTACTTC
CASSLGSAIYEQYF
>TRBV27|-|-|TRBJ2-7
TGTGCCAGCAGTTTATCGACTCCCTCCTCCCTATACGAGCAGTACTTC
CASSLSTPSSLYEQYF
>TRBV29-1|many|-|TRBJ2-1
TGCAGCGTTGAGTTGGGGAGGCGACTCAATGAGCAGTTCTTC
CSVELGRRLNEQFF
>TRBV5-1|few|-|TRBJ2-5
TGCGCCAGCAGCTTGTCGAGACTGATGGAGACCCAGTACTTC
CASSLSRLMETQYF
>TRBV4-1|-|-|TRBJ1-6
TGCGCCAGCAGCCGGATCAGCCAGGGAAATAATTCACCCCTCCACTTT
CASSRISQGNNSPLHF
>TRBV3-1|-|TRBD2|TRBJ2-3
TGTGCCAGCAGCCGATCAAGCCTCTTAGCGGGAGTACAGGGTAGCACAGATACGCAGTATTTT
CASSRSSLLAGVQGSTDTQYF
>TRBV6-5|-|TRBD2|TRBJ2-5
TGTGCCAGCAGTTACTGGGGGGGGGGGTACCAAGAGACCCAGTACTTC
CASSYWGGGYQETQYF
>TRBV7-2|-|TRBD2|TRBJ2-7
TGTGCCAGCAGCTTAGTAGCGGGAAGGGAGGGGGAGCAGTACTTC
CASSLVAGREGEQYF
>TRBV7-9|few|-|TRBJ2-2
TGTGCCAGCAGCTCAAAGGACGCCGGGGAGCTGTTTTTT
CASSSKDAGELFF
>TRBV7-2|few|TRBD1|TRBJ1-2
TGTGCCAGCAGCTTAGTTGTAGGGGGCGGCTATGGCTACACCTTC
CASSLVVGGGYGYTF
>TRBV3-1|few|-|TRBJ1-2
TGTGCCAGCAGCCAAGATAACGGCGGGCCGTGGGGCTACACCTTC
CASSQDNGGPWGYTF
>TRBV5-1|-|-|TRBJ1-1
TGCGCCAGCAGCATGATGGGAACTGAAGCTTTCTTT
CASSMMGTEAFF
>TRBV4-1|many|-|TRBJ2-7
TGCGCCAGCAGCCAAGTACAGGGGACTTTTTACGAGCAGTACTTC
CASSQVQGTFYEQYF
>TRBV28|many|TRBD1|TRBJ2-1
TGTGCCAGCAGTTTATCCACCGGGACAGGGGGCTGGTACAATGAGCAGTTCTTC
CASSLSTGTGGWYNEQFF
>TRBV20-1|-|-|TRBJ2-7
TGCAGTGCTGGACTGACAGGTAACTCCTACGAGCAGTACTTC
CSAGLTGNSYEQYF
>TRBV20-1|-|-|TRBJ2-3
TGCAGTGCTAGATACGGGGGAATGAGCACAGATACGCAGTATTTT
CSARYGGMSTDTQYF
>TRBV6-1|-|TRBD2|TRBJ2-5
TGTGCCAGCAACCCATCGGGACTAGCGTTGGGAGAGACCCAGTACTTC
CASNPSGLALGETQYF
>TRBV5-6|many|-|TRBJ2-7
TGTGCCAGCAGCTTGGCCGTCTGGGACCACGAGCAGTACTTC
CASSLAVWDHEQYF